A selection of T cell receptor beta chains follows, all from one sample in a study of blood T cell repertoires in COVID-19. Using immunoSEQ multiplex PCR, the repertoire was profiled, and TCRdb retains in-frame clones only, with some absent. This sample has around 99,000 clones, with around 90% found just once. The specimen sequenced was peripheral blood. The receptors come from a man in his forties with active or convalescent COVID-19. The CDR3 runs from the conserved cysteine through the conserved F or W.

v_call	j_call	cdr3_length	cdr3_aa
TRBV15	TRBJ1-5	15	CATSRVTGENQPQHF
TRBV6-5	TRBJ1-1	14	CASRDSSGDTEAFF
TRBV19	TRBJ1-5	15	CASSIGNLGHQPQHF
TRBV27	TRBJ2-1	13	CASIGAGGSEQFF
TRBV6-5	TRBJ1-6	16	CASSYSIQGARSPLHF
TRBV4-1	TRBJ2-5	16	CASSQGQRERKETQYF
TRBV5-8	TRBJ1-5	15	CASSIRPTGNQPQHF
TRBV7-9	TRBJ2-7	14	CASSLSLASSEQYF
TRBV2	TRBJ1-3	16	CASSEAEAGSGNTIYF
TRBV30	TRBJ1-2	14	CAWSVNSIRYGYTF
TRBV7-2	TRBJ2-7	14	CASSLAQGVDPGYF
TRBV3-1/TRBV3-2	TRBJ1-2	13	CASSPTGNYGYTF
TRBV11-2	TRBJ2-2	18	CASSSRAGGPLNTGELFF
TRBV6-2/TRBV6-3	TRBJ2-6	17	CASSLGQGSSGANVLTF
TRBV5-1	TRBJ2-3	14	CASSSTGYTDTQYF
TRBV4-3	TRBJ2-3	16	CASSQTTSGNTDTQYF
TRBV7-2	TRBJ2-2	16	CASSQQAGGGAGELFF
TRBV7-2	TRBJ2-5	15	CASSLDGRALETQYF
TRBV18	TRBJ1-4	15	CASSPSGTGGEKLFF
TRBV5-4	TRBJ2-7	14	CASSLLIGGYEQYF
TRBV5-6	TRBJ2-3	14	CASSLRVGVDTQYF
TRBV5-5	TRBJ2-2	17	CASSFDLFVTNTGELFF
TRBV12-3/TRBV12-4	TRBJ2-7	13	CASSLGQPYEQYF
TRBV21-1	TRBJ1-5	17	CASSARNGTGGNQPQHF